This T cell receptor beta chain was found in a study of regulatory T cells in long-lasting Graves disease. Stated time point: newly diagnosed GD, antithyroid drugs for less than 3 months. From RNA extracted from PBMCs, the TCR library was made. This clonotype was counted ten times or more. V gave up 6 bases and J gave up 4 bases, with 15 bases separating them. The CDR3 extends over 14 amino acids. Through Arm-PCR of CDR3 regions and iRepertoire HTBI primers, TCR beta libraries were built. In TCRdb, the multiplex PCR reads were re-called with MiXCR into one record per CDR3 protein. The table records a few hundred thousand distinct CDR3 sequences, more than 15% of them present only once. These data were also reused for a study on T cells in Graves' hyperthyroidism and ophthalmopathy. Turning to that study: Stable Graves' hyperthyroidism meant no ophthalmopathy progression within 18 months. Patients showing uncontrolled infection, other autoimmune disease, pregnancy or lactation were ineligible. First-round RT-PCR targeting the TCR CDR3 was performed with the HTBI primer set. Before onset, ophthalmopathy was predicted by the model a median around 6.2 months earlier.

Sequenced here: peripheral blood mononuclear cells (PBMCs), sampled at new diagnosis, from a patient treated with antithyroid drugs. The rearrangement uses TRBV12-3 or TRBV12-4 and TRBJ1-1, with D unclear. The TCR originated in a woman aged 25-40 years with Graves disease. The CDR3 nucleotides are TGTGCCAGCAGCCCAAGCGTCCTGGGCACTGAAGCTTTCTTT. It yields the protein CASSPSVLGTEAFF.